The clone carrying this TCR beta chain has a handful of counts. The antigen remains unidentified. The germline V and J ends were trimmed by 4 bases and 7 bases, with 8 bases remaining between them. The CDR3 has 12 residues. Germline V gene sequence: CDR1 SGDLS, CDR2 YYNGEE. MiXCR, applied by TCRdb to the RT-PCR reads, yields one record per CDR3 protein. The repertoire includes roughly 160,000 distinct CDR3 sequences, over 8.5% of them detected once, and about 40% sits in the top ten. These data come from a study of response to subunit inactivated influenza vaccine. Study-wide results and caveats: It was suggested by the authors that few new T cells are recruited by each seasonal influenza vaccination.

The sequence came from a man aged 50 to 69 who received an inactivated influenza vaccine. The sample was CD8+ T cells sorted from PBMCs, taken less than 30 months after vaccination. The rearrangement uses TRBV9 and TRBJ2-2; no definite D call. Here the CDR3 DNA reads TGTGCCAGCAGCACCTCGGGCGGGGAGCTGTTTTTT. It translates to CASSTSGGELFF.